Presented here are 19 T cell receptor beta chains from one specimen sequenced in a study of T cell changes during pregnancy in multiple sclerosis. Sequenced by immunoSEQ multiplex PCR; TCRdb stores in-frame clones only, minus some. The sample has about 40,000 clones, more than 80% seen once. The sequences come from CD4+ T cells from peripheral blood mononuclear cells, collected in the third trimester of pregnancy. The receptors were gathered from a female donor with multiple sclerosis, enrolled in a pregnancy study.

The chain uses TRBV2 and TRBJ1-2, with TRBD1 as a possible D gene (6 bases). Trimming shortened V by 4 bases and J by 2 bases, and 11 bases separated the two germline ends. CDR3 length equals 14 residues. Germline CDR1 and CDR2: SNHLY and FYNNEI. Here the CDR3 reads CASSVSGVNYGYTF. The CDR3 nucleotides read TGTGCCAGCAGTGTGTCAGGGGTGAACTATGGCTACACCTTC. The full variable domain, with the rest looked up from reference TRBV2 and TRBJ1-2, is EPEVTQTPSHQVTQMGQEVILRCVPISNHLYFYWYRQILGQKVEFLVSFYNNEISEKSEIFDDQFSVERPDGSNFTLKIRSTKLEDSAMYFCASSVSGVNYGYTFGSGTRLTVV.

The chain recombines TRBV11-2 with TRBJ2-7; maybe TRBD1 (6 bases). The CDR3 contains 12 residues. CDR1 SGHAT and CDR2 FQNNGV come from the germline V gene. V shed 10 bases and J shed 3 bases, with 13 bases lying between them. The CDR3 protein is CATTRGIYEQYF. Here the CDR3 DNA reads TGTGCCACCACAAGGGGGATCTACGAGCAGTACTTC.

The chain uses TRBV4-1 and TRBJ2-7; D uncertain. V lost 3 bases to trimming and J lost 7 bases, with 13 bases between them. Germline V CDR1 and CDR2: MGHRA, YSYEKL. This CDR3 has 13 residues. CDR3 sequence (DNA): TGCGCCAGCAGCCATCCAGCGCTACGGGAGCAGTACTTC. Protein: CASSHPALREQYF.

The V gene is TRBV7-2, the J gene TRBJ1-5; 7 bases align to TRBD1. In germline, CDR1 is SGHTA, CDR2 FQGNSA. This CDR3 is built from 14 residues. The trim removed 3 bases at V and 3 bases at J, leaving 2 bases unmatched. CDR3 sequence reads: CASSFGQVNQPQHF. The CDR3 DNA reads as TGTGCCAGCAGCTTCGGACAGGTCAATCAGCCCCAGCATTTT.

This chain joins TRBV27 and TRBJ2-7; TRBD2 might be the D (6 bases). This CDR3 is built from 15 residues. V was cut by 0 bases and J by 3 bases, with 12 bases left in between. Germline V gene lookup returns CDR1 MNHEY and CDR2 SMNVEV (reference sequence). For the CDR3, the DNA is TGTGCCAGCAGTTTATCGGGTGGACTAAACTACGAGCAGTACTTC. Residues: CASSLSGGLNYEQYF.

The rearrangement uses TRBV2 and TRBJ1-4; D gene unclear. Per germline, CDR1 SNHLY and CDR2 FYNNEI. The V end was cut by 6 bases, the J end by 6 bases, with 8 bases between. CDR3 length: 12 residues. The CDR3 protein is CASRGEDEKLFF. DNA for the CDR3: TGTGCCAGCAGAGGAGAGGATGAAAAACTGTTTTTT.

The chain combines TRBV6-5 with TRBJ1-1, with D tentatively TRBD1 (5 bases). The germline gives CDR1 MNHEY, CDR2 SVGAGI. Trimming took off 0 bases at V and 0 bases at J, with 11 bases between the two ends. The CDR3 extends over 16 amino acids. CDR3 nucleotides: TGTGCCAGCAGTTACTCGAGCAGGGTCTTGAACACTGAAGCTTTCTTT. Translated, it gives CASSYSSRVLNTEAFF.

This clone was observed a handful of times. V usage is TRBV4-2 and J usage is TRBJ1-2; TRBD1 might be the D (5 bases). The CDR3 sequence is 17 residues long. V was trimmed by 0 bases and J by 6 bases, leaving 20 bases between them. Looked up from germline, CDR1 is LGHNA and CDR2 is YNFKEQ. CDR3 in amino acids: CASSQDSLRGAVHGYTF. In nucleotides, the CDR3 is TGTGCCAGCAGCCAAGATAGCTTGCGGGGCGCTGTGCATGGCTACACCTTC.

The genes are TRBV18 and TRBJ2-4; tentatively, D is TRBD2 (7 bases). This CDR3 is built from 20 residues. Germline CDR1 KGHSH, CDR2 LQKENI. V shed 3 bases and J shed 0 bases, with 24 bases lying between them. The CDR3 DNA sequence: TGTGCCAGCTCACCCCTCAGCGGGGCAGGGGAATTGTTAGCCAAAAACATTCAGTACTTC. It codes for CASSPLSGAGELLAKNIQYF.

CDR3 loop: CASSVRVGGRAASTDTQYF. The CDR3 DNA reads TGTGCCAGCAGCGTAAGAGTTGGCGGGAGGGCCGCTAGCACAGATACGCAGTATTTT. The rearrangement joins TRBV9 to TRBJ2-3; TRBD2 aligns across 9 bases. The CDR3 length is 19 residues. Germline CDR1 reads SGDLS; CDR2 reads YYNGEE. The J segment lost 0 bases and the V segment lost 1 base, leaving 12 bases of the junction unmatched.

The chain links TRBV29-1 to TRBJ2-3; perhaps TRBD2 as D (5 bases). Between the trimmed V and J ends, which lost 4 bases and 3 bases, there was a span of 23 bases. The CDR3 contains 17 residues. Per germline, CDR1 SQVTM and CDR2 ANQGSEA. The CDR3 DNA is TGCAGCGTTGTCCGGCGGGCGGAACAACAGAAAACAGATACGCAGTATTTT. It codes for CSVVRRAEQQKTDTQYF.

There are a few counts of this clone. The V and J genes are TRBV5-1 and TRBJ2-1, with a tentative D call TRBD2 (6 bases). Germline CDR1 is SGHRS and CDR2 is YFSETQ. There are 13 residues in the CDR3. Trimming left V 3 bases short and J 6 bases short, with 10 bases between. CDR3 coding DNA: TGCGCCAGCAGCTGGGACTGGACCAATGAGCAGTTCTTC. It yields the protein CASSWDWTNEQFF.

The V gene is TRBV29-1, the J gene TRBJ2-5, with D unclear. Trimming cost V 3 bases and J 5 bases, with 13 bases left between them. The V gene's germline CDR1 is SQVTM and CDR2 ANQGSEA. The CDR3 totals 13 residues. The CDR3 sequence: CSVEASFGETQYF. The DNA of the CDR3 is TGCAGCGTTGAGGCTTCCTTCGGGGAGACCCAGTACTTC. The full variable domain, rest sourced from reference TRBV29-1 and TRBJ2-5, is SAVISQKPSRDICQRGTSLTIQCQVDSQVTMMFWYRQQPGQSLTLIATANQGSEATYESGFVIDKFPISRPNLTFSTLTVSNMSPEDSSIYLCSVEASFGETQYFGPGTRLLVL.

The chain uses TRBV28 and TRBJ2-3, with TRBD2 matching over 12 bases. Germline V gives CDR1 MDHEN, CDR2 SYDVKM. The CDR3 totals 15 residues. The junction had 4 bases not matched to a gene; V was cut back by 3 bases and J by 6 bases. CDR3 sequence: CASSFDLAGGDTQYF. The CDR3 DNA is TGTGCCAGCAGTTTTGATCTAGCGGGAGGGGATACGCAGTATTTT.

The gene calls are TRBV7-7 and TRBJ2-1; 9 bases map to TRBD2. The length of the CDR3 is 16 residues. Losses at the gene ends were 8 bases for V and 9 bases for J; bases not matched to a gene: 17. The germline CDR1 and CDR2 sequences are SSHAT and FNYEAQ (reference sequence). CDR3 DNA: TGTGCCAGCGCTTCCGGCGAGCTAGCGGGGATCGGTGAGCAGTTCTTC. This gives the protein CASASGELAGIGEQFF.

The chain has TRBV9 and TRBJ1-2; D may be TRBD1 (6 bases). Germline V gene sequence: CDR1 SGDLS, CDR2 YYNGEE. The CDR3 sequence is 15 residues long. Trimming removed 0 bases at V and 2 bases at J, with 11 bases between. The CDR3 DNA reads as TGTGCCAGCAGCGTAGGATCGGACAGCAACTATGGCTACACCTTC. Its protein product is CASSVGSDSNYGYTF.

The J gene is TRBJ2-1, the V gene TRBV6-5; 7 positions match TRBD1. Germline CDR1 is MNHEY and CDR2 is SVGAGI. V gave up 6 bases and J gave up 5 bases; unmatched junction bases: 10. The CDR3 has 15 residues. The CDR3 bases are TGTGCCAGCAGCCGCTCCCGACAGGGTAACAATGAGCAGTTCTTC. Translation: CASSRSRQGNNEQFF.

The rearrangement uses TRBV5-6 and TRBJ2-1; D remains ambiguous. The CDR3 has 11 amino acids. The germline V and J ends were trimmed by 3 bases and 5 bases, with 3 bases remaining between them. Germline-derived CDR1 and CDR2 are SGHDT and YYEEEE. The CDR3 nucleotides read TGTGCCAGCAGCTATAACAATGAGCAGTTCTTC. Translated, it gives CASSYNNEQFF. The variable domain in full, completed from reference TRBV5-6 and TRBJ2-1, reads DAGVTQSPTHLIKTRGQQVTLRCSPKSGHDTVSWYQQALGQGPQFIFQYYEEEERQRGNFPDRFSGHQFPNYSSELNVNALLLGDSALYLCASSYNNEQFFGPGTRLTVL.

V gene TRBV7-6 combines with J gene TRBJ2-1; the D is unclear. CDR1 SGHVS and CDR2 FNYEAQ come from the germline V gene. Trimming took off 6 bases at V and 6 bases at J, with 12 bases between the two ends. CDR3 length: 13 amino acids. The chain's CDR3 is CASSSPQVNEQFF. As DNA, the CDR3 is TGTGCCAGCAGTTCACCCCAGGTCAATGAGCAGTTCTTC.